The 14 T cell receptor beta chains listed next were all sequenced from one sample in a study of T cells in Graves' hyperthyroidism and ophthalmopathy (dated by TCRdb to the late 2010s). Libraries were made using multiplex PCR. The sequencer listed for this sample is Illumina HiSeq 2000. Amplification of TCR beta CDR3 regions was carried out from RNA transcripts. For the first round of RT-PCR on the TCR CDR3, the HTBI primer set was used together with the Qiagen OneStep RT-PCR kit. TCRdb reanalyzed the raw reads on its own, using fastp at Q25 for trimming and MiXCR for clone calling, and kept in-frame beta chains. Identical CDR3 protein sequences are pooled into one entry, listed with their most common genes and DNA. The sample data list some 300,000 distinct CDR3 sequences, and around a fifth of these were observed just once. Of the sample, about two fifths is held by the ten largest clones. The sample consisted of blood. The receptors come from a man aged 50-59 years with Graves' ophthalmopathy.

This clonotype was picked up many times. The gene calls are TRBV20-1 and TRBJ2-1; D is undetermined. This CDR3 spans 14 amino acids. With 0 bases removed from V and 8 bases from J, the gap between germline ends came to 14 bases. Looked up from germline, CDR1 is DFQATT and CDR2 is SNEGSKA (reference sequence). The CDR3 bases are TGCAGTGCTAGAGATCAAGAGCGTAGGGATGAGCAGTTCTTC. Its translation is CSARDQERRDEQFF.

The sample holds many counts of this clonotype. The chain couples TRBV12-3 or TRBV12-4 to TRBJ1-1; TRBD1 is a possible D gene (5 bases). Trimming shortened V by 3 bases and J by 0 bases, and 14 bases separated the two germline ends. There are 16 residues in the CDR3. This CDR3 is CASSLGQHLMNTEAFF. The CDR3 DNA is TGTGCCAGCAGTTTGGGGCAGCACCTCATGAACACTGAAGCTTTCTTT.

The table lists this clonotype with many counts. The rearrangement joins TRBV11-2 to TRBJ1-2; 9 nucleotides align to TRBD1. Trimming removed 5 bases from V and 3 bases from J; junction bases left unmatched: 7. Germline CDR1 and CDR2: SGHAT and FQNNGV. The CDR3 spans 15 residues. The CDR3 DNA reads TGTGCCAGCAGCCCCTGGACAGGGGAAGACTATGGCTACACCTTC. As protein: CASSPWTGEDYGYTF. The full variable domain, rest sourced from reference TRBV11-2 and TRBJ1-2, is EAGVAQSPRYKIIEKRQSVAFWCNPISGHATLYWYQQILGQGPKLLIQFQNNGVVDDSQLPKDRFSAERLKGVDSTLKIQPAKLEDSAVYLCASSPWTGEDYGYTFGSGTRLTVV.

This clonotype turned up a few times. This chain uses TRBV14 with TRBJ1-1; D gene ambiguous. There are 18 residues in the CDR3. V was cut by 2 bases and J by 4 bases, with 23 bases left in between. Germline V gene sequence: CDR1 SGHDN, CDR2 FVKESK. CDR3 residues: CASSQRSQEVGRGTEAFF. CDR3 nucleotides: TGTGCCAGCAGCCAAAGATCGCAGGAGGTAGGGCGAGGCACTGAAGCTTTCTTT.

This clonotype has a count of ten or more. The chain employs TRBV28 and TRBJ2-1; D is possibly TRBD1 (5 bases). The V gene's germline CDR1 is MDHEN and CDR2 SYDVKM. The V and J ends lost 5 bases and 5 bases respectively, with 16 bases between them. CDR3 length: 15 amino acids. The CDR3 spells CASSPRASLDNEQFF. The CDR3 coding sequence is TGTGCCAGCAGTCCCAGGGCTTCACTTGACAATGAGCAGTTCTTC.

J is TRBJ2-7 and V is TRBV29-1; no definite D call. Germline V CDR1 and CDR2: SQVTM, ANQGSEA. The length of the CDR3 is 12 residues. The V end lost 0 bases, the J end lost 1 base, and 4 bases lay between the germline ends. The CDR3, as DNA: TGCAGCGTTGAAGACAGTTCCTACGAGCAGTACTTC. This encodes CSVEDSSYEQYF.

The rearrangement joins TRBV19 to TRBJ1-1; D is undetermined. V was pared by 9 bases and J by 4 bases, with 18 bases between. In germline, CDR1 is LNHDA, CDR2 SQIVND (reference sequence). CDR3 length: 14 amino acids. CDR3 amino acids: CASRNRGSSTEAFF. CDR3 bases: TGTGCCAGCCGGAACCGGGGATCGAGCACTGAAGCTTTCTTT.

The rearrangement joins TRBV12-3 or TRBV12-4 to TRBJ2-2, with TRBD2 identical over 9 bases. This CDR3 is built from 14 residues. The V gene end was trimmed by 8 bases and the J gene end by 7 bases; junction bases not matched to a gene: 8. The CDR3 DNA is TGTGCCAGCCGGGCCCTAGCGGGAAACGGGGAGCTGTTTTTT. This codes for CASRALAGNGELFF.

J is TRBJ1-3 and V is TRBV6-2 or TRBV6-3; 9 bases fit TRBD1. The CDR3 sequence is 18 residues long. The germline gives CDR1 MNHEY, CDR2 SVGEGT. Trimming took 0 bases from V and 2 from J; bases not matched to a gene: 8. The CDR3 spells CASSYSLPGQGAGNTIYF. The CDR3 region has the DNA TGTGCCAGCAGTTACTCTCTTCCGGGACAGGGTGCTGGAAACACCATATATTTT.

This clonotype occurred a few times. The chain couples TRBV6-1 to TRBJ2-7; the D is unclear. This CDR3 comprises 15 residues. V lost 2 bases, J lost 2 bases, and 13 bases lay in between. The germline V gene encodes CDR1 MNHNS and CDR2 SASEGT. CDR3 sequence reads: CASSESHSATYEQYF. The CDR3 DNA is TGTGCCAGCAGTGAATCCCACTCAGCCACCTACGAGCAGTACTTC.

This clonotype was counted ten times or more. The chain's CDR3 is CASSHGVVNTEAFF. The CDR3 nucleotides read TGTGCCAGCAGCCACGGAGTCGTGAACACTGAAGCTTTCTTT. The rearrangement uses TRBV11-2 and TRBJ1-1; D uncertain. The CDR3 length is 14 residues. Germline V lookup: CDR1 SGHAT, CDR2 FQNNGV. V shed 5 bases and J shed 0 bases, with 10 bases lying between them.

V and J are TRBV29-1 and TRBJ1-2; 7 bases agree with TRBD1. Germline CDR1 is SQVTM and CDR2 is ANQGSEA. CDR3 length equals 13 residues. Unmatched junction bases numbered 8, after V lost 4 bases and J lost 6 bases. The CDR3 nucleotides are TGCAGCGTTGGTCTTGGGACAGTCCATGGCTACACCTTC. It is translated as CSVGLGTVHGYTF.

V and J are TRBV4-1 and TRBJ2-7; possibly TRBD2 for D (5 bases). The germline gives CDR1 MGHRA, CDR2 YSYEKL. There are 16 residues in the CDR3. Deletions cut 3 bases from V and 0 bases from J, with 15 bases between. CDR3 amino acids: CASSQAGLRSSYEQYF. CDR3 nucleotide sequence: TGCGCCAGCAGCCAGGCCGGACTCAGGAGCTCCTACGAGCAGTACTTC.

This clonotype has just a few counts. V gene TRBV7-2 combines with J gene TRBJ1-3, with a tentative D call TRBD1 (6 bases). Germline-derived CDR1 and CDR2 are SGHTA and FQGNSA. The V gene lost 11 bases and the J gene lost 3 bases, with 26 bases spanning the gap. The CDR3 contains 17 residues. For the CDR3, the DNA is TGTGCCTCGCTGGCAGGGGAACGATGGTGGCGTGGAAACACCATATATTTT. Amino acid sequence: CASLAGERWWRGNTIYF.